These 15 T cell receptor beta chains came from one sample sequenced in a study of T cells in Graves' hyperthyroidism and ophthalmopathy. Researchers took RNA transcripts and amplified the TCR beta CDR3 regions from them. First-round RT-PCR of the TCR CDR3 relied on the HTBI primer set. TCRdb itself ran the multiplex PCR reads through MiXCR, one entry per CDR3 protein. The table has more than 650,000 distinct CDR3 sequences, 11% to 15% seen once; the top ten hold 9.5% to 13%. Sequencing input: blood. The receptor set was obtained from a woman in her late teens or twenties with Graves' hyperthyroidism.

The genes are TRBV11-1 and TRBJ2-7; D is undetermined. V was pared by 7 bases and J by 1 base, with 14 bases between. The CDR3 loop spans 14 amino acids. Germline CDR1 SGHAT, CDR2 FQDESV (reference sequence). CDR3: CASTPGPSSYEQYF. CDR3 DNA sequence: TGTGCCAGCACCCCCGGGCCGTCATCCTACGAGCAGTACTTC.

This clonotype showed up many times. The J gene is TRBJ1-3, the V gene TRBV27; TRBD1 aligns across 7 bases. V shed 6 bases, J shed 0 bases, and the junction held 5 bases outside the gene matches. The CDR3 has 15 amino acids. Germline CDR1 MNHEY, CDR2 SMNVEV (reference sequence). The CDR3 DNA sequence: TGTGCCAGCAGCCTACAGGGGCTCTCTGGAAACACCATATATTTT. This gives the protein CASSLQGLSGNTIYF.

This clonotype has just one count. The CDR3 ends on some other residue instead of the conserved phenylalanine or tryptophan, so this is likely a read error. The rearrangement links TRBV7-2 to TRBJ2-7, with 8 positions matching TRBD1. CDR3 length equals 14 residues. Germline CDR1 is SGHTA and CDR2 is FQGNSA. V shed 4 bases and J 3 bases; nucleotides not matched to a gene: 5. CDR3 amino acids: CASSSRTGRYEQYL. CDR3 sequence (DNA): TGTGCCAGCAGCTCCCGGACAGGGCGCTACGAGCAGTACCTC.

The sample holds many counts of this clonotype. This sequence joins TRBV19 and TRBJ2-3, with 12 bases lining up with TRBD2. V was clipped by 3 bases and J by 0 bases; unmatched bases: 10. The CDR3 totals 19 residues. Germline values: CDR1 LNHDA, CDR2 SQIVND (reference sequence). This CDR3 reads CASSMRATGLAGSTDTQYF. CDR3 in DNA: TGTGCCAGTAGTATGAGGGCGACCGGACTAGCGGGAAGCACAGATACGCAGTATTTT.

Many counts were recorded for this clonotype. CDR3 coding DNA: TGTGCCAGCAGTGTTAAGCGGGGAAGAATGAGTAATGAAAAACTGTTTTTT. This sequence encodes CASSVKRGRMSNEKLFF. The rearrangement uses TRBV28 and TRBJ1-4; D gene ambiguous. This CDR3 is built from 17 residues. The V and J ends lost 5 bases and 4 bases respectively, with 20 bases between them. CDR1 and CDR2 (germline): MDHEN, SYDVKM.

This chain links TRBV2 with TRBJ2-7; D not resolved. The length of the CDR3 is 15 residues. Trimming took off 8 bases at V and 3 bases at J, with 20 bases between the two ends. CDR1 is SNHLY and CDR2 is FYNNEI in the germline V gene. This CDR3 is CASGSSMGPYYEQYF. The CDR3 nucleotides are TGTGCCAGCGGAAGTTCGATGGGTCCGTACTACGAGCAGTACTTC.

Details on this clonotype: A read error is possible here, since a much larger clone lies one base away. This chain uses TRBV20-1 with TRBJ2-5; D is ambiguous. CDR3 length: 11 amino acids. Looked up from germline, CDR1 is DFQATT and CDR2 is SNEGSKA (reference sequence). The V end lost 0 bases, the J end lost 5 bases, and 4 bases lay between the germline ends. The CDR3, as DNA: TGCAGTGCTAGAGATCTGGAGACCCAGTACTTC. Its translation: CSARDLETQYF.

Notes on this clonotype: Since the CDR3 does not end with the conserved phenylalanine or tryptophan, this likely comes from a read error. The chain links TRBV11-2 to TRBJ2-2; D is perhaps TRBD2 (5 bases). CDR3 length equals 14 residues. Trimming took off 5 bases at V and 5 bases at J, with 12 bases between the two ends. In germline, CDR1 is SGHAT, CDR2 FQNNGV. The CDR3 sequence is CASSPVRETGELFS. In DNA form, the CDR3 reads TGTGCCAGCAGCCCTGTTAGGGAGACCGGGGAGCTGTTTTCT.

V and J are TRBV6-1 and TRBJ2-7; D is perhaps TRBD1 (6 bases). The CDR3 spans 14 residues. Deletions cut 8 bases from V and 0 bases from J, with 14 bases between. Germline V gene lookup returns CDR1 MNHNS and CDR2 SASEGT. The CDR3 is CASLPRQDSYEQYF. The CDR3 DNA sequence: TGTGCCAGCTTACCACGACAGGACTCCTACGAGCAGTACTTC.

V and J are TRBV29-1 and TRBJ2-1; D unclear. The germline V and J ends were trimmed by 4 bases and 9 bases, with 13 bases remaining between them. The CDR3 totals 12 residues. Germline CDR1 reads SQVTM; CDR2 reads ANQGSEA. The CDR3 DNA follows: TGCAGCGTTGTAAGCTCTGCGCCTGAGCAGTTCTTC. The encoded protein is CSVVSSAPEQFF.

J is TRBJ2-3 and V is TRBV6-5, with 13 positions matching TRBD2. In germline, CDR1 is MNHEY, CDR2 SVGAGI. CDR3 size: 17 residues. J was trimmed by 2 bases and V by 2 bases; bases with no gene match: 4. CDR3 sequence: CASSYPGLAGITDTQYF. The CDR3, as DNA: TGTGCCAGCAGTTACCCGGGACTAGCGGGGATCACAGATACGCAGTATTTT.

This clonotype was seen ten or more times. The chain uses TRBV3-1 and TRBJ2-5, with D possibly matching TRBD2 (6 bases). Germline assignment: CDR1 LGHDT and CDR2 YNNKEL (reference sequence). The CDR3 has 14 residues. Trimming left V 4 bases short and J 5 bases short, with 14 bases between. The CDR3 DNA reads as TGTGCCAGCAGCCCATGGAGGGCCGAGGAGACCCAGTACTTC. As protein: CASSPWRAEETQYF.

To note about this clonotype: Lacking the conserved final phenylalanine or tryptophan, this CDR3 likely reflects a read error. In DNA form, the CDR3 reads TGCGCCAGCAGCTTGGCCGCAGAGAAGTCCTACGAGCAGTACCTC. This gives the protein CASSLAAEKSYEQYL. The rearrangement links TRBV5-1 to TRBJ2-7; D is ambiguous. Germline CDR1 is SGHRS and CDR2 is YFSETQ. V was trimmed by 0 bases and J by 1 base, leaving 11 bases between them. The CDR3 runs to 15 residues.

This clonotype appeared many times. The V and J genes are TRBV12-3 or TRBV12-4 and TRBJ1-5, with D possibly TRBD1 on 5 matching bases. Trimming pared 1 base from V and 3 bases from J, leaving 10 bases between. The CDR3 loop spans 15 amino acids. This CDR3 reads CASSLDGGNNQPQHF. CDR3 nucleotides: TGTGCCAGCAGTTTAGATGGGGGGAACAATCAGCCCCAGCATTTT.

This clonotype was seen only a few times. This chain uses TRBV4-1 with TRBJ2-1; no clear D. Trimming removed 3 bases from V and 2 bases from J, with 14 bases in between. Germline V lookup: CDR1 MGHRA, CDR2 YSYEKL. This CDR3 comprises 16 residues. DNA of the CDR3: TGCGCCAGCAGCCACCTATTCACGGAGACCTACAATGAGCAGTTCTTC. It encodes CASSHLFTETYNEQFF.